This passage covers 10 T cell receptor beta chains from one sample sequenced in a study of blood T cells in healthy people across ages. PCR was performed a second time for about 7 to 12 cycles using a sample-barcoded 5' primer and a J-beta primer mix. TCRdb reprocessed the 5' RACE reads with MiXCR, giving one entry per CDR3 protein. The sample shows 850,000 to 1,300,000 distinct CDR3 sequences, 45% of them seen only once. The sequenced material came from blood. The receptors originated from a woman in her sixties in good health.

This clonotype appeared a few times. V usage is TRBV7-8 and J usage is TRBJ2-1; D might be TRBD2 (5 bases). The CDR3 is 15 amino acids. CDR1 is SGHVS, CDR2 FQNEAQ, per germline. The V and J ends lost 3 bases and 0 bases respectively, with 9 bases between them. The CDR3 bases are TGTGCCAGCAGCTTCCGTGACTACTCCTACAATGAGCAGTTCTTC. Its translation is CASSFRDYSYNEQFF.

The chain links TRBV10-3 to TRBJ2-1; 9 nucleotides agree with TRBD1. The CDR3 runs 15 residues. The junction had 7 bases not matched to a gene; V was cut back by 4 bases and J by 6 bases. CDR1 is ENHRY and CDR2 is SYGVKD in the germline V gene. CDR3 nucleotides: TGTGCCATCAGTGCCAGGACAGGGGCATTCAATGAGCAGTTCTTC. It specifies CAISARTGAFNEQFF.

J is TRBJ2-5 and V is TRBV20-1; 9 bases align to TRBD1. CDR3 length: 16 amino acids. V shed 6 bases and J 11 bases; nucleotides not matched to a gene: 22. CDR1 and CDR2 from the germline V gene are DFQATT and SNEGSKA (reference sequence). CDR3 protein: CSAFTGGFGSYNEQYF. The CDR3 coding sequence is TGCAGTGCGTTCACAGGGGGCTTTGGTTCCTACAATGAGCAGTACTTC.

The CDR3 bases are TGTGCCAGCAGCCAAGGGCTACAGGGAGGCTATGGCTACACCTTC. Protein product: CASSQGLQGGYGYTF. The V call is TRBV3-1, the J call TRBJ1-2; TRBD1 is a possible D gene (6 bases). The ends were cut back, 1 base at V and 4 bases at J, with 13 bases in the middle. The CDR3 sequence is 15 residues long. Germline loops: CDR1 LGHDT, CDR2 YNNKEL (reference sequence).

This clonotype was detected a few times. The chain joins TRBV7-9 to TRBJ2-7; D not resolved. The ends were cut back, 5 bases at V and 2 bases at J, with 7 bases in the middle. Germline assignment: CDR1 SEHNR and CDR2 FQNEAQ (reference sequence). This CDR3 region has 12 residues. The CDR3 DNA sequence: TGTGCCAGCAGCCCCCAACCCTACGAGCAGTACTTC. It codes for CASSPQPYEQYF.

J is TRBJ2-7 and V is TRBV7-8, with D perhaps TRBD1 (5 bases). The V and J ends lost 1 base and 0 bases respectively, with 10 bases between them. From germline, CDR1 is SGHVS and CDR2 FQNEAQ. There are 15 residues in the CDR3. The CDR3 protein is CASSLEGADSYEQYF. The CDR3 coding sequence is TGTGCCAGCAGCTTAGAAGGGGCGGACTCCTACGAGCAGTACTTC.

This clonotype was counted at least ten times. V gene TRBV11-2 combines with J gene TRBJ2-1; 8 bases match TRBD2. In germline, CDR1 is SGHAT, CDR2 FQNNGV. The CDR3 has 15 residues. V lost 5 bases to trimming and J lost 4 bases; unmatched junction nucleotides: 7. This chain's CDR3 is CASSQGLAGYNEQFF. CDR3 bases: TGTGCCAGCAGCCAAGGGCTAGCGGGTTACAATGAGCAGTTCTTC.

The gene calls are TRBV6-4 and TRBJ2-1, with TRBD1 matching over 8 bases. The germline CDR1 and CDR2 sequences are MRHNA and SNTAGT. The J segment lost 13 bases and the V segment lost 6 bases, leaving 14 bases of the junction unmatched. This CDR3 has 14 residues. In DNA form, the CDR3 reads TGTGCCAGCAGCGAGGCCTCAGGGGGCGCGAAACAGTTCTTC. Amino acid sequence: CASSEASGGAKQFF.

To note about this clonotype: An end of the junction does not agree with germline; a read error may underlie this. The chain is built from TRBV13 and TRBJ1-2, with 7 bases identical to TRBD1. The CDR3 runs 13 residues. Germline-derived CDR1 and CDR2 are PRHDT and FYEKMQ (reference sequence). Written as DNA, the CDR3 is TGTGTCAGCACTCGGGACAGCGTTTATGGCTACACCTTC. Protein sequence: CVSTRDSVYGYTF. Full variable domain (missing parts from reference TRBV13 and TRBJ1-2): AAGVIQSPRHLIKEKRETATLKCYPIPRHDTVYWYQQGPGQDPQFLISFYEKMQSDKGSIPDRFSAQQFSDYHSELNMSSLELGDSALYFCVSTRDSVYGYTFGSGTRLTVV.

This chain uses TRBV29-1 with TRBJ1-2, with D tentatively TRBD1 (6 bases). The CDR3 has 15 amino acids. V was shortened by 5 bases and J by 7 bases, with 23 bases between the two germline ends. Germline V gene sequence: CDR1 SQVTM, CDR2 ANQGSEA. The CDR3 region is CSVSNRQAAVAGYTF. Written as DNA, the CDR3 is TGCAGCGTTTCTAATAGACAGGCTGCAGTGGCTGGCTACACCTTC.